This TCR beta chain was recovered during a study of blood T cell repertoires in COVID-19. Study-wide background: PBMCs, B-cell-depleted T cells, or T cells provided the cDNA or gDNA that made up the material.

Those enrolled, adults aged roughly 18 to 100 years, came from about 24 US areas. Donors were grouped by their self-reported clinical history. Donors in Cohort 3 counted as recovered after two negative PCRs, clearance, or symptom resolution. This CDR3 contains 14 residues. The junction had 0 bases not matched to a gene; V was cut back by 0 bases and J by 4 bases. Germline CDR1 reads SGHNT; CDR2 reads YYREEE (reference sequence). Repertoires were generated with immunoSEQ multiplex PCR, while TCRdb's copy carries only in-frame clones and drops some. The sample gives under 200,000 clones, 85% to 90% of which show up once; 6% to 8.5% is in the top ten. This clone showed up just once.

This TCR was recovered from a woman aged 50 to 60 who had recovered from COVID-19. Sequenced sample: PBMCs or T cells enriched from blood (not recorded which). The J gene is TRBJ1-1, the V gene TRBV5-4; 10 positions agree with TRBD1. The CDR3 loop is CASSLGTGGTEAFF. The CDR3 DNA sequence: TGTGCCAGCAGCTTGGGGACAGGGGGCACTGAAGCTTTCTTT.